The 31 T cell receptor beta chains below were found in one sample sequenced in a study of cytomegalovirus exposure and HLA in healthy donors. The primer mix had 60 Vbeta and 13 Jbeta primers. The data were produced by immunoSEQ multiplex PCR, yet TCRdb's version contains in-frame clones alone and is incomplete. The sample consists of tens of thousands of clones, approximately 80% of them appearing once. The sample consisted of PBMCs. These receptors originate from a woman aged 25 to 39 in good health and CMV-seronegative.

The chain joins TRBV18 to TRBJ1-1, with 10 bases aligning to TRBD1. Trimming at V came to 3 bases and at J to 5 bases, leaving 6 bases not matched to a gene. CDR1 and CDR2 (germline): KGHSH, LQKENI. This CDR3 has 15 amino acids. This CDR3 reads CASSPTGGVYTEAFF. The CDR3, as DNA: TGTGCCAGCTCACCGACAGGGGGCGTATATACTGAAGCTTTCTTT.

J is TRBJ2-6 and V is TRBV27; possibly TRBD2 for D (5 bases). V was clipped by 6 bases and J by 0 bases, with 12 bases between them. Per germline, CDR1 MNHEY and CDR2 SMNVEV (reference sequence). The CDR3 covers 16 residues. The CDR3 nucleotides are TGTGCCAGCAGCAGAGCGGTGCACTCTGGGGCCAACGTCCTGACTTTC. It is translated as CASSRAVHSGANVLTF. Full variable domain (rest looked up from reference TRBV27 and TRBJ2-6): EAQVTQNPRYLITVTGKKLTVTCSQNMNHEYMSWYRQDPGLGLRQIYYSMNVEVTDKGDVPEGYKVSRKEKRNFPLILESPSPNQTSLYFCASSRAVHSGANVLTFGAGSRLTVL.

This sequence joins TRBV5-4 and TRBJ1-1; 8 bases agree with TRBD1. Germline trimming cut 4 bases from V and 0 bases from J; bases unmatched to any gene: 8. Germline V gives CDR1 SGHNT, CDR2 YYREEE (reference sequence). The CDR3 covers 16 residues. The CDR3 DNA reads TGTGCCAGCAGCCCTAGGACAGGGAGCATGAACACTGAAGCTTTCTTT. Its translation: CASSPRTGSMNTEAFF.

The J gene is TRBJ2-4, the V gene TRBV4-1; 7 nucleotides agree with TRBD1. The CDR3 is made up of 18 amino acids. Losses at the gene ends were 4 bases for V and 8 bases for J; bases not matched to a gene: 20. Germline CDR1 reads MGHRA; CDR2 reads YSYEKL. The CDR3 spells CASSPTMGKGARRYIQYF. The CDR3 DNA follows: TGCGCCAGCAGCCCGACCATGGGAAAGGGGGCTAGGCGGTACATTCAGTACTTC.

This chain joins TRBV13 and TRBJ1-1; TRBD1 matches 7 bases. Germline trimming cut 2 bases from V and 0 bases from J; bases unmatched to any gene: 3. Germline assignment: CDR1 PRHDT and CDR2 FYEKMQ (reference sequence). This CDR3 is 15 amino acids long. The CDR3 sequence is CASSLQGVLNTEAFF. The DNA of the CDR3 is TGTGCCAGCAGCTTACAGGGGGTCCTGAACACTGAAGCTTTCTTT.

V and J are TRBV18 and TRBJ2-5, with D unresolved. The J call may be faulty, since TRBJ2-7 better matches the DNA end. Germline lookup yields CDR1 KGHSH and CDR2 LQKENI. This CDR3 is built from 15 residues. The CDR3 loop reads CASSPPSRSAYEQYF. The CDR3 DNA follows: TGTGCCAGCTCACCACCTTCTAGGTCGGCCTACGAGCAGTACTTC.

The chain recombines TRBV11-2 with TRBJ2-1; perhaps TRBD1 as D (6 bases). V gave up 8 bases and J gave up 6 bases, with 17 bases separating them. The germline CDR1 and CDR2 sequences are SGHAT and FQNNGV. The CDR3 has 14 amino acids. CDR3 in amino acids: CASGRGGSPNEQFF. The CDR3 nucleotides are TGTGCCAGCGGGAGAGGGGGATCCCCCAATGAGCAGTTCTTC.

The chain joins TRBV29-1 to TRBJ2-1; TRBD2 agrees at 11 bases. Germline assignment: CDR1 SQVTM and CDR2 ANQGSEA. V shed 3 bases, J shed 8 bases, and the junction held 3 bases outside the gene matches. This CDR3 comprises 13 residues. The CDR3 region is CSVDTSGSYEQFF. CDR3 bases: TGCAGCGTTGATACTAGCGGGAGTTATGAGCAGTTCTTC.

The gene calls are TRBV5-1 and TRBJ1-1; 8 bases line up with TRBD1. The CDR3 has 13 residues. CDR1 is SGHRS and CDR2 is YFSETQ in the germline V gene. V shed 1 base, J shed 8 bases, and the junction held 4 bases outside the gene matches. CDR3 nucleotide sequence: TGCGCCAGCAGCTTGTCGTGGGACAGGGAAGCTTTCTTT. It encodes CASSLSWDREAFF. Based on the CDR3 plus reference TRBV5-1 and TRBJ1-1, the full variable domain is KAGVTQTPRYLIKTRGQQVTLSCSPISGHRSVSWYQQTPGQGLQFLFEYFSETQRNKGNFPGRFSGRQFSNSRSEMNVSTLELGDSALYLCASSLSWDREAFFGQGTRLTVV.

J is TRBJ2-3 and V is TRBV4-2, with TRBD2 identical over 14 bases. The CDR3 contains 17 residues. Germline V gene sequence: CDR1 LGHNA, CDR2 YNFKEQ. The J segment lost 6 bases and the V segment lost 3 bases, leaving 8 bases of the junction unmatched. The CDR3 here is CASSQGLTSGRGDTQYF. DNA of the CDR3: TGTGCCAGCAGCCAGGGGTTGACTAGCGGGAGGGGCGATACGCAGTATTTT.

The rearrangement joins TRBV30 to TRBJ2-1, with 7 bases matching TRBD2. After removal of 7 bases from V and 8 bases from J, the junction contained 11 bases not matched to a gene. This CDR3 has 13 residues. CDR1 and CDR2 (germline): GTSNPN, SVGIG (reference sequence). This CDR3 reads CALSRRETHEQFF. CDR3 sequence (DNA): TGTGCCTTGAGCCGGCGGGAGACCCATGAGCAGTTCTTC.

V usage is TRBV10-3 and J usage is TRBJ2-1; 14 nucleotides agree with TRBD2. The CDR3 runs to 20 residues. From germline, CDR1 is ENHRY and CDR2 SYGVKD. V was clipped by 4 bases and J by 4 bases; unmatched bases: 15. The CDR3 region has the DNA TGTGCCATCAGTGGCGGGGGACTAGCGGGAGTGGGGGAAAGTTACAATGAGCAGTTCTTC. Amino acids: CAISGGGLAGVGESYNEQFF.

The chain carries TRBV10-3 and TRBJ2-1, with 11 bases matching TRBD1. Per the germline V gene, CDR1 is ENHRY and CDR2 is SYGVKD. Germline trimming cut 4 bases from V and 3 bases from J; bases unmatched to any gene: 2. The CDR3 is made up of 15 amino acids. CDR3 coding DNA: TGTGCCATCAGTGGAGGGACAGGGGGCTACAATGAGCAGTTCTTC. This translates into CAISGGTGGYNEQFF.

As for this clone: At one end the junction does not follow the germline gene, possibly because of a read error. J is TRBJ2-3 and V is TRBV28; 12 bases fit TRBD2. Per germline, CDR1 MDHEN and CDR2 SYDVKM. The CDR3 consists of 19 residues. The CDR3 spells CVSSFSPLAGGVSTDTQYF. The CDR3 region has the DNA TGTGTCAGCAGTTTCTCTCCGCTAGCGGGAGGGGTCAGTACAGATACGCAGTATTTT.

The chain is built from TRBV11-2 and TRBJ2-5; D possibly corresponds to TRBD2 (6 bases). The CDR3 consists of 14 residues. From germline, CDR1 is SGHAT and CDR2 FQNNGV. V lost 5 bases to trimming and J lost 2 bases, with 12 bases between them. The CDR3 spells CASSRLVRQETQYF. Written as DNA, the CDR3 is TGTGCCAGCAGCAGACTAGTGCGGCAAGAGACCCAGTACTTC.

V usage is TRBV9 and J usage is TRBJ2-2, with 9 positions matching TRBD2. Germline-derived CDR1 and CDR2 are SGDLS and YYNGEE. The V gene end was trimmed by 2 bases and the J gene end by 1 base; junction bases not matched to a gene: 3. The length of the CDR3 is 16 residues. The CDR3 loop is CASSVGSGRNTGELFF. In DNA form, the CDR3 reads TGTGCCAGCAGCGTGGGTAGCGGGAGGAACACCGGGGAGCTGTTTTTT.

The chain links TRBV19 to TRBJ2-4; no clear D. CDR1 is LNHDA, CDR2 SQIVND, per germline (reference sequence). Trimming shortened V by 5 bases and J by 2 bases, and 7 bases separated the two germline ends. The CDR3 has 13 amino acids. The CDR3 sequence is CASSSETKNIQYF. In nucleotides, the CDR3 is TGTGCCAGTAGTTCGGAGACCAAAAACATTCAGTACTTC.

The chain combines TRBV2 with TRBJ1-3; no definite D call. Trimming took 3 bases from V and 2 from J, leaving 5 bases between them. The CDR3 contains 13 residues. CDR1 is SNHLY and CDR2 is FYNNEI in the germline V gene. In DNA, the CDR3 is TGTGCCAGCAGTGAGGCAGCTGGAAACACCATATATTTT. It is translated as CASSEAAGNTIYF.

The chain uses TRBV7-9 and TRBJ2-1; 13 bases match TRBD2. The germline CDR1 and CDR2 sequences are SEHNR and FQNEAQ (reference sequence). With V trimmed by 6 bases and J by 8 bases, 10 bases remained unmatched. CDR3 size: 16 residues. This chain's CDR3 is CASSPSRTSGSYEQFF. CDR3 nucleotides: TGTGCCAGCAGTCCGTCTAGGACTAGCGGGAGTTATGAGCAGTTCTTC.

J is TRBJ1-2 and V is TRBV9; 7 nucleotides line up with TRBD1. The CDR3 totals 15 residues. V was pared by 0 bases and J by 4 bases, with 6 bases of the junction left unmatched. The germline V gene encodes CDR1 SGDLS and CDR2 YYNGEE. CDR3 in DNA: TGTGCCAGCAGCGTAGGGGACAGCATCGCCTATGGCTACACCTTC. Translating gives CASSVGDSIAYGYTF.

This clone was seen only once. Written as DNA, the CDR3 is TGTGCCAGCAGCTTCGAGCTACAGAGGGCAGATGGCACTGAAGCTTTCTTT. Translation gives CASSFELQRADGTEAFF. The rearrangement joins TRBV5-4 to TRBJ1-1; D ambiguous. Trimming took off 2 bases at V and 4 bases at J, with 21 bases between the two ends. The CDR3 length is 17 residues. The germline CDR1 and CDR2 sequences are SGHNT and YYREEE (reference sequence).

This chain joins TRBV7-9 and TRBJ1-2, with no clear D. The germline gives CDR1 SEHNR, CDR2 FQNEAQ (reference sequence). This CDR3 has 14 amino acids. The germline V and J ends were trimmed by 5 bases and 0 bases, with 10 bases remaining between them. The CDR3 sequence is CASSATDANYGYTF. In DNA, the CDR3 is TGTGCCAGCAGCGCAACAGATGCTAACTATGGCTACACCTTC.

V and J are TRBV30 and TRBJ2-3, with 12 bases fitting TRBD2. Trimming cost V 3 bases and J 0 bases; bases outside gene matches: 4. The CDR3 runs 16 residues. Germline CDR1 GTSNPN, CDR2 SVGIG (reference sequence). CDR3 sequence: CAWSAGTSGSTDTQYF. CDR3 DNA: TGTGCCTGGAGCGCCGGGACTAGCGGGAGCACAGATACGCAGTATTTT.

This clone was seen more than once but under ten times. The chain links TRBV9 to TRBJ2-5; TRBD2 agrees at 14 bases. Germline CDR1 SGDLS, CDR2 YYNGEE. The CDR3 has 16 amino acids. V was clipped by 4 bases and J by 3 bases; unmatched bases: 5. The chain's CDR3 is CASSPGLAGVEETQYF. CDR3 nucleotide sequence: TGTGCCAGCAGCCCGGGACTAGCGGGAGTCGAAGAGACCCAGTACTTC.

Here the CDR3 DNA reads TGCGCCAGCAACTCACAGGGCAATGAGCAGTTCTTC. This translates into CASNSQGNEQFF. The chain carries TRBV10-1 and TRBJ2-1, with D possibly TRBD1 on 6 matching bases. Germline V CDR1 and CDR2: WNHNN, SYGVQD (reference sequence). The CDR3 sequence is 12 residues long. Trimming shortened V by 7 bases and J by 6 bases, and 10 bases separated the two germline ends.

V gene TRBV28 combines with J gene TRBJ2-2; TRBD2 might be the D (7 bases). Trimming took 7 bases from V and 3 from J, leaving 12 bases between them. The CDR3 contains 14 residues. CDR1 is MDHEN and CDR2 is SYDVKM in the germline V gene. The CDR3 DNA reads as TGTGCCAGCATAGGGGGGGCGGACACCGGGGAGCTGTTTTTT. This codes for CASIGGADTGELFF.

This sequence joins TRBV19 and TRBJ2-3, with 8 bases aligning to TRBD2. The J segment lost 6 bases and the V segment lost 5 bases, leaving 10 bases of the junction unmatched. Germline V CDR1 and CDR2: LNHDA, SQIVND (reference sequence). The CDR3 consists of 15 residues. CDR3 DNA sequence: TGTGCCAGTAGTCTCACTAGCGGTCCCCCTGATACGCAGTATTTT. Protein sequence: CASSLTSGPPDTQYF.

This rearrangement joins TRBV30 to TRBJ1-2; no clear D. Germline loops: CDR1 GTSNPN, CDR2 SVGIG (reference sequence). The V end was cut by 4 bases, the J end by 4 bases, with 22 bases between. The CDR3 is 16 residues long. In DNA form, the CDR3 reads TGTGCCTGGAATGGTCCCCCAAACGCGGAAGGCTATGGCTACACCTTC. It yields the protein CAWNGPPNAEGYGYTF. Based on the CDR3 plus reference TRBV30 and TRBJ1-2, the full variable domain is SQTIHQWPATLVQPVGSPLSLECTVEGTSNPNLYWYRQAAGRGLQLLFYSVGIGQISSEVPQNLSASRPQDRQFILSSKKLLLSDSGFYLCAWNGPPNAEGYGYTFGSGTRLTVV.

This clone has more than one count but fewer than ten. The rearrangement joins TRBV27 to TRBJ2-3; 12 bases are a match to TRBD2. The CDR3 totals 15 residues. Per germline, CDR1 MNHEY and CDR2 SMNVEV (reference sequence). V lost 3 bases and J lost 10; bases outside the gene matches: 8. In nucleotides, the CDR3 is TGTGCCAGCAGTTTCCAGACTAGCGGGAGCTCGGCGCAGTATTTT. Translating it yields CASSFQTSGSSAQYF.

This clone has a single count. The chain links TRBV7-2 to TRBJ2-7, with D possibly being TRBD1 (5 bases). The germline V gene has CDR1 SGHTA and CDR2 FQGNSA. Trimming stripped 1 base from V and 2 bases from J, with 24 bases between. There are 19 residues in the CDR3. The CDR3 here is CASSLVSPKSARVTYEQYF. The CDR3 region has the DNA TGTGCCAGCAGCTTAGTGAGTCCCAAGTCAGCCAGGGTAACCTACGAGCAGTACTTC. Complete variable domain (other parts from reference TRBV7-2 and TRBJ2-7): GAGVSQSPSNKVTEKGKDVELRCDPISGHTALYWYRQSLGQGLEFLIYFQGNSAPDKSGLPSDRFSAERTGGSVSTLTIQRTQQEDSAVYLCASSLVSPKSARVTYEQYFGPGTRLTVT.

The CDR3 here is CASSGPASGSWEQYF. For the CDR3, the DNA is TGTGCCAGCAGCGGACCGGCTAGCGGGAGCTGGGAGCAGTACTTC. This chain connects TRBV27 to TRBJ2-7, with 10 bases fitting TRBD2. CDR1 and CDR2 from the germline V gene are MNHEY and SMNVEV (reference sequence). V dropped 6 bases and J dropped 7; count of bases not matched to a gene: 12. The CDR3 loop spans 15 amino acids.